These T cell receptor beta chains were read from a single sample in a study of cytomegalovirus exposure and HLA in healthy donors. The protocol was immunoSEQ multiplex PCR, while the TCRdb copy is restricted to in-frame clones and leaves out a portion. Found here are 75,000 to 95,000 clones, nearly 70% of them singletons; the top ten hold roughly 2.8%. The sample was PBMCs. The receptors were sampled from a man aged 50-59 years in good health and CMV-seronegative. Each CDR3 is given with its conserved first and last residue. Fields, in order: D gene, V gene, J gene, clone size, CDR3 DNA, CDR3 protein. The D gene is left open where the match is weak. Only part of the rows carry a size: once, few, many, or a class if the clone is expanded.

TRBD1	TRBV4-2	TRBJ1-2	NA	TGTGCCAGCAGCCAAGATCTACAGGGGGCAGGCTATGGCTACACCTTC	CASSQDLQGAGYGYTF
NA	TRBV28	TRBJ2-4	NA	TGTGCCAGCAGTTTAGTCAGAAACCCGGTCCTAGGCATTCAGTACTTC	CASSLVRNPVLGIQYF
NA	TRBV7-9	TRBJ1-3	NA	TGTGCCAGCAGTTACGGGACTCCTGGAAACACCATATATTTT	CASSYGTPGNTIYF
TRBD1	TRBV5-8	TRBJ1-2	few	TGTGCCAGCAGCGCCAGACCTACAGGGGTGGGGTATGGCTACACCTTC	CASSARPTGVGYGYTF
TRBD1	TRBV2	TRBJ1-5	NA	TGTGCCAGCAGCAAAGGGACAGGGATACGCAATCAGCCCCAGCATTTT	CASSKGTGIRNQPQHF
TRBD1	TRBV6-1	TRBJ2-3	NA	TGTGCCAGCTGGACCCGGGACAGGGGAAGAAATACGCAGTATTTT	CASWTRDRGRNTQYF
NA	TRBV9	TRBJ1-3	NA	TGTGCCAGCAGCGCAGCGGAAGGAAACACCATATATTTT	CASSAAEGNTIYF
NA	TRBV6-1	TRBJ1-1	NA	TGTGCCGTCACACCCGGGGTGGCAGAGGACACTGAAGCTTTCTTT	CAVTPGVAEDTEAFF
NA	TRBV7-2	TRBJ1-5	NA	TGTGCCAGCAGCACCACAGGGTTTAGCAATCAGCCCCAGCATTTT	CASSTTGFSNQPQHF
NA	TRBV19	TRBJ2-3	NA	TGTGCCAGTAGTATACAGGGGATTCGTCCAGATACGCAGTATTTT	CASSIQGIRPDTQYF
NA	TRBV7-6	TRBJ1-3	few	TGTGCCAGCAGCAAAAAGACAGAACACTCTGGAAACACCATATATTTT	CASSKKTEHSGNTIYF
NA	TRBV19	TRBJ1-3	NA	TGTGCCAGTAGTCCCGGAGGGTCAGGAAACACCATATATTTT	CASSPGGSGNTIYF
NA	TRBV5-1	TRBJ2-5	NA	TGCGCCAGCAGCTTGGGAACAGTGTACCAAGAGACCCAGTACTTC	CASSLGTVYQETQYF
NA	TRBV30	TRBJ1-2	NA	TGTGCCTGGAGTGTACTCTCGGCGGGCCGCTACACCTTC	CAWSVLSAGRYTF
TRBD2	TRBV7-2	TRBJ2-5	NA	TGTGCCAGCAGCCTCCGACTAGCGGGGGGCCCAGAGACCCAGTACTTC	CASSLRLAGGPETQYF
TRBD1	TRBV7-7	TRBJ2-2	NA	TGTGCTAGCAGCCGGGACAGTGGATACACCGGGGAGCTGTTTTTT	CASSRDSGYTGELFF
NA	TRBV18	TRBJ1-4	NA	TGTGCCAGCTCACCACCTTCTACAGGTGAAAAACTGTTTTTT	CASSPPSTGEKLFF